This passage covers 28 T cell receptor beta chains from one sample sequenced in a study of blood T cell repertoires in COVID-19. Generated by immunoSEQ multiplex PCR, the TCRdb table keeps only in-frame clones and is missing some. The sample has 200,000 or so clones, 75% to 85% seen once; the top ten hold around 12%. The sequenced material came from peripheral blood. The receptors were sampled from a woman of 80 years or more with COVID-19, enrolled during active disease.

This rearrangement joins TRBV18 to TRBJ1-1; 8 bases match TRBD1. The ends lost 2 bases at V and 7 bases at J; junction bases unmatched: 9. Germline values: CDR1 KGHSH, CDR2 LQKENI. The CDR3 runs to 15 residues. CDR3 sequence: CASSPISQGALEAFF. Here the CDR3 DNA reads TGTGCCAGCTCACCAATTTCGCAGGGGGCTCTTGAAGCTTTCTTT.

This chain connects TRBV11-3 to TRBJ2-3; 7 nucleotides line up with TRBD2. From germline, CDR1 is SGHNT and CDR2 YENEEA. J was trimmed by 4 bases and V by 5 bases; bases with no gene match: 6. The CDR3 loop spans 14 amino acids. CDR3 amino acids: CASSRGGVPDTQYF. The CDR3 DNA follows: TGTGCCAGCAGCCGGGGAGGGGTCCCAGATACGCAGTATTTT.

The chain is built from TRBV2 and TRBJ1-4, with a weak D call TRBD1 (6 bases). This CDR3 has 14 amino acids. Germline CDR1 is SNHLY and CDR2 is FYNNEI. With 4 bases removed from V and 7 bases from J, the gap between germline ends came to 13 bases. CDR3 in DNA: TGTGCCAGCAGTGGGAACAGGGATAGTGAAAAACTGTTTTTT. This translates into CASSGNRDSEKLFF.

This chain connects TRBV7-8 to TRBJ2-1; 10 nucleotides agree with TRBD2. Trimming took 4 bases from V and 3 from J; bases not matched to a gene: 3. Per the germline V gene, CDR1 is SGHVS and CDR2 is FQNEAQ. The CDR3 has 15 amino acids. The CDR3 protein is CASSWLAGGYNEQFF. CDR3 DNA: TGTGCCAGCAGCTGGTTAGCGGGGGGCTACAATGAGCAGTTCTTC.

The J gene is TRBJ2-5, the V gene TRBV7-2; tentatively, D is TRBD1 (5 bases). The germline gives CDR1 SGHTA, CDR2 FQGNSA. Trimming removed 1 base at V and 2 bases at J, with 11 bases between. CDR3 size: 15 residues. CDR3 DNA: TGTGCCAGCAGCTTAGGGCCAGGGCTACAAGAGACCCAGTACTTC. This sequence encodes CASSLGPGLQETQYF.

This sequence joins TRBV3-1 (or the pseudogene TRBV3-2) and TRBJ1-1; no clear D. V lost 4 bases to trimming and J lost 3 bases, with 6 bases between them. CDR1 and CDR2 (germline): LGHDT, YNNKEL (reference sequence). The CDR3 runs 12 residues. CDR3 nucleotides: TGTGCCAGCAGCCTTGAGTACACTGAAGCTTTCTTT. Its protein is CASSLEYTEAFF.

This sequence joins TRBV5-4 and TRBJ2-5; 7 bases agree with TRBD1. The germline V gene encodes CDR1 SGHNT and CDR2 YYREEE (reference sequence). Trimming removed 2 bases from V and 5 bases from J; junction bases left unmatched: 3. The CDR3 extends over 13 amino acids. The CDR3 nucleotides are TGTGCCAGCAGCTTTACAGGGGAGGAGACCCAGTACTTC. As protein: CASSFTGEETQYF. The full variable domain, in which reference TRBV5-4 and TRBJ2-5 provide the parts outside the CDR3, is ETGVTQSPTHLIKTRGQQVTLRCSSQSGHNTVSWYQQALGQGPQFIFQYYREEENGRGNFPPRFSGLQFPNYSSELNVNALELDDSALYLCASSFTGEETQYFGPGTRLLVL.

The chain joins TRBV30 to TRBJ2-2; TRBD1 aligns across 11 bases. Looked up from germline, CDR1 is GTSNPN and CDR2 is SVGIG (reference sequence). After removal of 4 bases from V and 3 bases from J, the junction contained 7 bases not matched to a gene. This CDR3 has 16 residues. CDR3 in amino acids: CAWTNRDRGDTGELFF. CDR3 DNA: TGTGCCTGGACCAACCGGGACAGGGGGGACACCGGGGAGCTGTTTTTT.

The CDR3: CASSQGVFGGQPQHF. Here the CDR3 DNA reads TGTGCCAGCAGCCAAGGGGTTTTCGGGGGACAGCCCCAGCATTTT. This sequence joins TRBV3-1 (or the pseudogene TRBV3-2) and TRBJ1-5; a weak D match, TRBD1 (5 bases). The CDR3 length is 15 residues. Deletions cut 1 base from V and 7 bases from J, with 14 bases between. Germline V gives CDR1 LGHDT, CDR2 YNNKEL (reference sequence).

The chain links TRBV19 to TRBJ1-1; D may be TRBD1 (6 bases). Germline loops: CDR1 LNHDA, CDR2 SQIVND (reference sequence). Trimming pared 6 bases from V and 5 bases from J, leaving 16 bases between. This CDR3 is built from 14 residues. CDR3 region: CASRVRGGETEAFF. As DNA, the CDR3 is TGTGCCAGTAGGGTGAGAGGGGGGGAGACTGAAGCTTTCTTT.

This chain connects TRBV12-5 to TRBJ2-2; D may be TRBD2 (6 bases). Germline assignment: CDR1 LGHNT and CDR2 FRNRAP. CDR3 length: 18 amino acids. V was pared by 0 bases and J by 0 bases, with 14 bases between. The CDR3 DNA follows: TGTGCTAGTGGTTTGGTACTGTCCAGGACTACGAACACCGGGGAGCTGTTTTTT. Its translation: CASGLVLSRTTNTGELFF.

The chain has TRBV28 and TRBJ1-6, with D tentatively TRBD1 (6 bases). Trimming stripped 3 bases from V and 8 bases from J, with 11 bases between. This CDR3 is 14 amino acids long. Germline values: CDR1 MDHEN, CDR2 SYDVKM. The CDR3 DNA reads TGTGCCAGCAGTTTGTTGCAGGGGTATTCACCCCTCCACTTT. It yields the protein CASSLLQGYSPLHF. The full variable domain, its missing parts supplied by reference TRBV28 and TRBJ1-6, is DVKVTQSSRYLVKRTGEKVFLECVQDMDHENMFWYRQDPGLGLRLIYFSYDVKMKEKGDIPEGYSVSREKKERFSLILESASTNQTSMYLCASSLLQGYSPLHFGNGTRLTVT.

V and J are TRBV2 and TRBJ1-2, with TRBD1 identical over 11 bases. Trimming at V came to 5 bases and at J to 3 bases, leaving 8 bases not matched to a gene. The CDR3 has 16 amino acids. Germline V gene sequence: CDR1 SNHLY, CDR2 FYNNEI. CDR3 region: CASSQDRGRFDYGYTF. CDR3 sequence (DNA): TGTGCCAGCAGTCAGGACAGGGGGCGTTTCGACTATGGCTACACCTTC.

The chain combines TRBV5-5 with TRBJ1-6, with 12 bases that match TRBD1. Germline CDR1 and CDR2: SGHKS and YYEKEE (reference sequence). Germline trimming cut 4 bases from V and 7 bases from J; bases unmatched to any gene: 3. The CDR3 length is 15 residues. The chain's CDR3 is CASSTGQGANSPLHF. DNA for the CDR3: TGTGCCAGCAGCACGGGACAGGGGGCCAATTCACCCCTCCACTTT.

The DNA of the CDR3 is TGTGCCAGCAGCTTGGGTGGGGCTGGGCAGTTCTTC. Protein sequence: CASSLGGAGQFF. The chain joins TRBV5-6 to TRBJ2-1; possibly TRBD1 for D (5 bases). Trimming stripped 0 bases from V and 12 bases from J, with 10 bases between. The V gene's germline CDR1 is SGHDT and CDR2 YYEEEE. The CDR3 is 12 amino acids.

This chain joins TRBV5-1 and TRBJ2-1; no definite D call. CDR1 is SGHRS and CDR2 is YFSETQ in the germline V gene. The CDR3 has 14 residues. The V and J ends lost 4 bases and 0 bases respectively, with 8 bases between them. The CDR3 DNA follows: TGCGCCAGCAGCCCCCTGAGCTCCTACAATGAGCAGTTCTTC. Translation gives CASSPLSSYNEQFF.

Only a few counts were recorded for this clone. The CDR3 sequence is CASSRGSGEITGNTIYF. The CDR3 DNA follows: TGTGCCAGCAGCCGGGGGTCGGGGGAGATAACTGGAAACACCATATATTTT. The chain links TRBV14 to TRBJ1-3, with D perhaps TRBD1 (5 bases). Germline V gives CDR1 SGHDN, CDR2 FVKESK. V was clipped by 4 bases and J by 2 bases, with 18 bases between them. The CDR3 is 17 residues long.

The rearrangement links TRBV19 to TRBJ2-7; D is perhaps TRBD1 (5 bases). CDR3 length: 14 residues. Trimming took off 9 bases at V and 3 bases at J, with 18 bases between the two ends. Germline V gene data show CDR1 as LNHDA and CDR2 as SQIVND (reference sequence). The CDR3 bases are TGTGCCAGCGCCCCCTCTAGGGGTGGCTACGAGCAGTACTTC. It yields the protein CASAPSRGGYEQYF.

This chain links TRBV5-5 with TRBJ2-7; 8 bases map to TRBD2. CDR1 and CDR2 (germline): SGHKS, YYEKEE (reference sequence). V lost 2 bases to trimming and J lost 5 bases; unmatched junction nucleotides: 15. The CDR3 is made up of 17 amino acids. The CDR3 region has the DNA TGTGCCAGCAGCTTTCGATCAAGCGGGAGCTCTAAGCACGAGCAGTACTTC. Protein sequence: CASSFRSSGSSKHEQYF.

The chain combines TRBV6-5 with TRBJ1-2; 7 bases are shared with TRBD1. This CDR3 has 16 amino acids. The V gene end was trimmed by 4 bases and the J gene end by 0 bases; junction bases not matched to a gene: 8. From germline, CDR1 is MNHEY and CDR2 SVGAGI. Here the CDR3 reads CASSFRTGTTNYGYTF. The CDR3 nucleotides are TGTGCCAGCAGTTTCCGGACAGGAACTACTAACTATGGCTACACCTTC.

The chain employs TRBV10-3 and TRBJ1-4; 9 bases map to TRBD1. CDR1 and CDR2 (germline): ENHRY, SYGVKD. V shed 10 bases, J shed 4 bases, and the junction held 4 bases outside the gene matches. The CDR3 has 13 residues. For the CDR3, the DNA is TGTGCCACAACAGGGGGCGGTAATGAAAAACTGTTTTTT. This codes for CATTGGGNEKLFF.

With respect to this clone: The junction departs from the called germline gene at one end, perhaps through a read error. The chain couples TRBV7-2 to TRBJ1-2; D unresolved. Germline CDR1 and CDR2: SGHTA and FQGNSA. This CDR3 comprises 12 residues. The CDR3 DNA reads as TGTGCCAGCAGCCTGAATACACGGCCCCTAGCCTTC. Protein: CASSLNTRPLAF.

This clone showed up just once. The genes are TRBV5-6 and TRBJ1-2; TRBD1 might be the D (5 bases). The CDR3 extends over 14 amino acids. The V gene lost 2 bases and the J gene lost 4 bases, with 12 bases spanning the gap. Germline V gene sequence: CDR1 SGHDT, CDR2 YYEEEE. CDR3 loop: CASSFGQDTYGYTF. As DNA, the CDR3 is TGTGCCAGCAGCTTTGGGCAGGACACCTATGGCTACACCTTC.

The chain recombines TRBV5-4 with TRBJ1-1; the D is unclear. The CDR3 is 13 amino acids. Germline CDR1 is SGHNT and CDR2 is YYREEE (reference sequence). V lost 3 bases, J lost 3 bases, and 9 bases lay in between. The CDR3 sequence: CASSSVGYTEAFF. DNA of the CDR3: TGTGCCAGCAGCTCCGTGGGCTACACTGAAGCTTTCTTT.

The rearrangement links TRBV5-1 to TRBJ2-1; D is perhaps TRBD1 (6 bases). Trimming took off 4 bases at V and 4 bases at J, with 15 bases between the two ends. Germline V CDR1 and CDR2: SGHRS, YFSETQ. CDR3 size: 15 residues. The DNA of the CDR3 is TGCGCCAGCAGCGGGTCCGGACAGACTTACAATGAGCAGTTCTTC. It is translated as CASSGSGQTYNEQFF.

This clone appeared once. This chain uses TRBV5-6 with TRBJ1-1, with a possible D match to TRBD1 (5 bases). The CDR3 contains 15 residues. The germline V and J ends were trimmed by 1 base and 0 bases, with 10 bases remaining between them. CDR1 and CDR2 (germline): SGHDT, YYEEEE. DNA for the CDR3: TGTGCCAGCAGCTTGCTGACAGACCTGAACACTGAAGCTTTCTTT. This codes for CASSLLTDLNTEAFF.

This clone was counted a few times. V and J are TRBV7-2 and TRBJ1-5, with 8 bases aligning to TRBD1. CDR1 and CDR2 (germline): SGHTA, FQGNSA. V lost 5 bases, J lost 6 bases, and 6 bases stayed unmatched. This CDR3 comprises 14 residues. The CDR3 bases are TGTGCCAGCAGCCCCCGACAGGGGAGTCAGCCCCAGCATTTT. Amino acids: CASSPRQGSQPQHF.

The chain employs TRBV6-6 and TRBJ2-1, with 9 bases matching TRBD2. The V segment lost 2 bases and the J segment 6 bases; nucleotides outside the gene matches: 8. This CDR3 is built from 16 residues. The germline CDR1 and CDR2 sequences are MNHNY and SVGAGI (reference sequence). CDR3 residues: CASSYGGSGSGNEQFF. In nucleotides, the CDR3 is TGTGCCAGCAGTTACGGTGGTAGCGGGAGTGGCAATGAGCAGTTCTTC.